Listed below are T cell receptor beta chains from one sample, sequenced in a study of blood T cell repertoires in COVID-19. The protocol was immunoSEQ multiplex PCR, while the TCRdb copy is restricted to in-frame clones and leaves out a portion. The sample yields around 190,000 clones, less than 85% seen once. Specimen: peripheral blood. Receptors were obtained from a human donor in a cohort sampled during active COVID-19. Both conserved end residues are part of each CDR3. The D gene is left open where the match is weak. Not every row has a clone size; where given, it reads once, few, many or a size class.

D,V,size,J,DNA,CDR3
-,TRBV19,-,TRBJ2-3,TGTGCCAGTAGTATAGGGACAGACACAGATACGCAGTATTTT,CASSIGTDTDTQYF
-,TRBV30,-,TRBJ2-5,TGTGCCTGGAGTGTATTCCGGGAACAAGAGACCCAGTACTTC,CAWSVFREQETQYF
-,TRBV5-6,-,TRBJ1-6,TGTGCCAGCAGCTTGATGTTGCAGGGGATCGGTTCACCCCTCCACTTT,CASSLMLQGIGSPLHF
TRBD1,TRBV10-3,-,TRBJ2-2,TGTGCCATCAGCCATGGGACAGATAACATAGGGACCGGGGAGCTGTTTTTT,CAISHGTDNIGTGELFF
-,TRBV29-1,-,TRBJ2-7,TGCAGCGTACAGGGCGGAAGGGCCTACGAGCAGTACTTC,CSVQGGRAYEQYF
TRBD1,TRBV7-9,-,TRBJ2-1,TGTGCCAGCAGCTCCTCGGACAGGGTCTACAATGAGCAGTTCTTC,CASSSSDRVYNEQFF
TRBD1,TRBV18,once,TRBJ2-3,TGTGCCAGCTCACCGAGACAGGGGAGGACAGATACGCAGTATTTT,CASSPRQGRTDTQYF
TRBD2,TRBV5-4,-,TRBJ2-1,TGTGCCAGCAGCAGGGAGGGTGGCGATGAGCAGTTCTTC,CASSREGGDEQFF
-,TRBV12-2,-,TRBJ1-1,TGTGCAAGTCGTAGAGTCCCGGTGGACAGGGTTCTTGAAGCTTTCTTT,CASRRVPVDRVLEAFF
TRBD2,TRBV12-5,-,TRBJ2-3,TGTGCTAGTGGTTTGGTACTTCTAGCGGGGGTAGGAGATACGCAGTATTTT,CASGLVLLAGVGDTQYF
-,TRBV27,-,TRBJ1-5,TGTGCCAGCAGACCCGGGGGGGGCGGCAATCAGCCCCAGCATTTT,CASRPGGGGNQPQHF
-,TRBV5-1,-,TRBJ2-2,TGCGCCAGCAGCTCGGATAGCTACACCGGGGAGCTGTTTTTT,CASSSDSYTGELFF
-,TRBV7-2,-,TRBJ1-1,TGTGCCAGCAGCTCGGCGGCACAGGGCTCCGCTGAAGCTTTCTTT,CASSSAAQGSAEAFF
-,TRBV6-5,once,TRBJ1-1,TGTGCCAGCAGAAGTAGGCGCCAGGAGAACACTGAAGCTTTCTTT,CASRSRRQENTEAFF
TRBD1,TRBV27,-,TRBJ2-7,TGTGCCAGCAGTTTAAGGGACAGGGGCTACGAGCAGTACTTC,CASSLRDRGYEQYF
TRBD2,TRBV13,-,TRBJ2-3,TGTGCCAGCAGCTTAGGATTCCGACTAGCGGGAAATCAAGCAGATACGCAGTATTTT,CASSLGFRLAGNQADTQYF
-,TRBV24-1,once,TRBJ1-1,TGTGCCGCAAGCCCCTCCGGGGACACTGAAGCTTTCTTT,CAASPSGDTEAFF
-,TRBV6-5,-,TRBJ1-4,TGTGCCAGCAGGGAGGGGGAAAAACTGTTTTTT,CASREGEKLFF
-,TRBV15,-,TRBJ2-1,TGTGCCACCGGTCACACCCATGAGCAGTTCTTC,CATGHTHEQFF
TRBD1,TRBV2,-,TRBJ2-5,TGTGCCAGCTTTTTTACCTGGGACAGCGATCTCATTAAAGAGACCCAGTACTTC,CASFFTWDSDLIKETQYF
-,TRBV5-1,few,TRBJ2-1,TGCGCCAGCAGTTTGGCGTCCGGCTCCTACAATGAGCAGTTCTTC,CASSLASGSYNEQFF
TRBD2,TRBV4-1,-,TRBJ2-1,TGCGCCAGCAGCCAAGTTGCAGGACTAGCGGGCGCCTACAATGAGCAGTTCTTC,CASSQVAGLAGAYNEQFF
-,TRBV15,-,TRBJ1-4,TGTGCCACCAGCAGAGATCGGGGGGGTAATGAAAAACTGTTTTTT,CATSRDRGGNEKLFF
TRBD2,TRBV11-2,-,TRBJ2-5,TGTGCCAGCAGGAAGGGAGGGCGAGAGACCCAGTACTTC,CASRKGGRETQYF
-,TRBV5-1,-,TRBJ1-2,TGCGCCAGCAGCTTCGGACAGACTAACTATGGCTACACCTTC,CASSFGQTNYGYTF
TRBD2,TRBV3-1/TRBV3-2,-,TRBJ2-1,TGTGCCAGCAGCCAAGGACTAGCGGGATCCTACAATGAGCAGTTCTTC,CASSQGLAGSYNEQFF
-,TRBV5-4,once,TRBJ2-2,TGTGCCAGCAGCCATAGCGGCGGAAGACTAACCGGGGAGCTGTTTTTT,CASSHSGGRLTGELFF
TRBD1,TRBV9,-,TRBJ1-2,TGTGCCAGCAGCGCCGGACAGGCGTATGGCTACACCTTC,CASSAGQAYGYTF
-,TRBV7-9,few,TRBJ1-3,TGTGCCAGCAGCTTGGGGGGTCCTGGAAACACCATATATTTT,CASSLGGPGNTIYF
-,TRBV7-9,-,TRBJ1-5,TGTGCCACCCAGGCCGGGGAGCATCAGCCCCAGCATTTT,CATQAGEHQPQHF
-,TRBV5-1,-,TRBJ2-7,TGCGCCAGCAGCTTGGCTAGTAACGAGCAGTACTTC,CASSLASNEQYF
-,TRBV7-9,-,TRBJ2-1,TGTGCCAGCAGCTTAGTCGGACAAATTGAGAATGAGCAGTTCTTC,CASSLVGQIENEQFF
TRBD2,TRBV3-1/TRBV3-2,-,TRBJ2-1,TGTGCCAGCAGCCATCTTTGGCGGGGGGGCCGCTCGAATGAGCAGTTCTTC,CASSHLWRGGRSNEQFF
TRBD1,TRBV9,-,TRBJ2-5,TGTGCCAGCAGCGTAGATAGGCCCCCTGGACAGGGGACCCAGTACTTC,CASSVDRPPGQGTQYF
-,TRBV6-5,-,TRBJ2-1,TGTGCCAGCACCCCCAGTGGTTACAATGAGCAGTTCTTC,CASTPSGYNEQFF
-,TRBV18,-,TRBJ2-3,TGTGCCAGCTCACCGCATGCGGGGGCGCCCACAGATACGCAGTATTTT,CASSPHAGAPTDTQYF
TRBD1,TRBV6-5,-,TRBJ1-1,TGTGCCAGCAGCGCCACCAGGGGGAGCGGGACTGAAGCTTTCTTT,CASSATRGSGTEAFF
-,TRBV3-1/TRBV3-2,once,TRBJ1-4,TGTGCCAGCAGCCAAAACCCGGGGGCAACTAATGAAAAACTGTTTTTT,CASSQNPGATNEKLFF
-,TRBV21-1,-,TRBJ2-6,TGTGCCAGCAGCCAATGGGACAGGCCTCTCTCTGGGGCCAACGTCCTGACTTTC,CASSQWDRPLSGANVLTF
-,TRBV7-6,-,TRBJ2-2,TGTGCCAGCAGCTTAATAACTAGAGTCGGCACCGGGGAGCTGTTTTTT,CASSLITRVGTGELFF
-,TRBV13,-,TRBJ2-1,TGTGCCAGCATGACTAGGGGGGGCAATGAGCAGTTCTTC,CASMTRGGNEQFF
-,TRBV29-1,-,TRBJ1-5,TGCAGCGTCTTGACAGACAATCAGCCCCAGCATTTT,CSVLTDNQPQHF
TRBD2,TRBV6-1,-,TRBJ2-7,TGTGCCAGCAGTGAAGCCGGGACTAGGGCCCACGAGCAGTACTTC,CASSEAGTRAHEQYF
TRBD1,TRBV19,once,TRBJ1-1,TGTGCCAGTCGACAGGGGATGAACACTGAAGCTTTCTTT,CASRQGMNTEAFF